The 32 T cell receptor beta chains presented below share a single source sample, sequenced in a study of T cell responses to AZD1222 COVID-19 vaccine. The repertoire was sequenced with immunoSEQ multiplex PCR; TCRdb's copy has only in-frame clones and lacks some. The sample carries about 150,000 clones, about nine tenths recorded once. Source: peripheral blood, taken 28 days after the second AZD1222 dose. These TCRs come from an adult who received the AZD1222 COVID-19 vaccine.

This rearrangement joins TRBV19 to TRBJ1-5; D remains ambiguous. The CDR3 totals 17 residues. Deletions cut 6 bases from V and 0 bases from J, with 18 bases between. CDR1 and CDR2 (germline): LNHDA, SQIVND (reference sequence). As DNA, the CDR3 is TGTGCCAGTAGCCTGGGAAGTGGGTTGGGTAGCAATCAGCCCCAGCATTTT. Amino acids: CASSLGSGLGSNQPQHF. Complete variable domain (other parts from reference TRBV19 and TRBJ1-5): DGGITQSPKYLFRKEGQNVTLSCEQNLNHDAMYWYRQDPGQGLRLIYYSQIVNDFQKGDIAEGYSVSREKKESFPLTVTSAQKNPTAFYLCASSLGSGLGSNQPQHFGDGTRLSIL.

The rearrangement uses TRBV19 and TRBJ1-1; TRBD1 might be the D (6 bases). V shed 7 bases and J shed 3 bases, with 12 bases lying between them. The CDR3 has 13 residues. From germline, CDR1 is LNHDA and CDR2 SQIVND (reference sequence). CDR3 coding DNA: TGTGCCAGTACCTACAGGGAAGACACTGAAGCTTTCTTT. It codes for CASTYREDTEAFF.

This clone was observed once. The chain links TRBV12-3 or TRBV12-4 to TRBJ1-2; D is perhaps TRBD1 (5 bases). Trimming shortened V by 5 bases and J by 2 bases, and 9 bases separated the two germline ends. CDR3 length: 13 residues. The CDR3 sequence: CASSPAGNYGYTF. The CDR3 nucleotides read TGTGCCAGCAGTCCGGCAGGGAACTATGGCTACACCTTC.

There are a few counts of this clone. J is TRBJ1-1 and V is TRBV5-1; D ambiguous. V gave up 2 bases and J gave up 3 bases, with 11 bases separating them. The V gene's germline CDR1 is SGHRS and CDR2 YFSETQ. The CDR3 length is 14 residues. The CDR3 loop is CASSFLGKDTEAFF. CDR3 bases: TGCGCCAGCAGCTTTCTGGGGAAGGACACTGAAGCTTTCTTT.

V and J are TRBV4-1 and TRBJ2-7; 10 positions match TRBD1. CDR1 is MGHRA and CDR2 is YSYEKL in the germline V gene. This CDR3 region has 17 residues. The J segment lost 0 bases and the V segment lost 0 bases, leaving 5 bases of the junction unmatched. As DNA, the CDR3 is TGCGCCAGCAGCCAAGACCCGGGACAGGGGAGCTCCTACGAGCAGTACTTC. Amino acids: CASSQDPGQGSSYEQYF.

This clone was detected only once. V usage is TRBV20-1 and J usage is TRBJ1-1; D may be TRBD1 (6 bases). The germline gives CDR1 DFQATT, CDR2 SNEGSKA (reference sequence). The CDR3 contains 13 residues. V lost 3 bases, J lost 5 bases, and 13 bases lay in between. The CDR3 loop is CSASGGSVTEAFF. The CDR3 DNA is TGCAGTGCTAGTGGGGGCTCGGTGACTGAAGCTTTCTTT.

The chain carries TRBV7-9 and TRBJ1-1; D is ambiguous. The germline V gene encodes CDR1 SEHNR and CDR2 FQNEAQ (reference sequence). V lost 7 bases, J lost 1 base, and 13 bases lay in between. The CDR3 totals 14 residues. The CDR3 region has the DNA TGTGCCAGCATTCTAATCTCGGAGAACACTGAAGCTTTCTTT. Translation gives CASILISENTEAFF.

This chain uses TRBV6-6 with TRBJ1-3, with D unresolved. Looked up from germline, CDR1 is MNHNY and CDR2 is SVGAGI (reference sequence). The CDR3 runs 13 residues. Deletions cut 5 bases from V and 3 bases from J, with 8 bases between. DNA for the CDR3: TGTGCCAGCAGTACGGTAGATGGAAACACCATATATTTT. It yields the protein CASSTVDGNTIYF.

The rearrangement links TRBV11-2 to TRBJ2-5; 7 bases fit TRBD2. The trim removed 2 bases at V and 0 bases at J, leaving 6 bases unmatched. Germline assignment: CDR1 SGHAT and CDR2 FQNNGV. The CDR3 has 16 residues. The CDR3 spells CASSLQSGAYQETQYF. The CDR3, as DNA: TGTGCCAGCAGCTTACAAAGCGGGGCGTACCAAGAGACCCAGTACTTC.

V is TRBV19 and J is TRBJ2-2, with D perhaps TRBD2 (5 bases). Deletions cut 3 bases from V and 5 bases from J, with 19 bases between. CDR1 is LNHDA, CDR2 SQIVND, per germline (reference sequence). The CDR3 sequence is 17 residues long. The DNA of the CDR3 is TGTGCCAGTAGTATCGGGATCGTGGGAAGGTATACCGGGGAGCTGTTTTTT. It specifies CASSIGIVGRYTGELFF.

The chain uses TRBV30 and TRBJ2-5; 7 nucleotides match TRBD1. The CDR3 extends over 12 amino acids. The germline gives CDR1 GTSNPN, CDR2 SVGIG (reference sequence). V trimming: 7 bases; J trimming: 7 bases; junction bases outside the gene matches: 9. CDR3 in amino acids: CASITGEGTQYF. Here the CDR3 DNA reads TGTGCCTCGATAACAGGGGAAGGGACCCAGTACTTC.

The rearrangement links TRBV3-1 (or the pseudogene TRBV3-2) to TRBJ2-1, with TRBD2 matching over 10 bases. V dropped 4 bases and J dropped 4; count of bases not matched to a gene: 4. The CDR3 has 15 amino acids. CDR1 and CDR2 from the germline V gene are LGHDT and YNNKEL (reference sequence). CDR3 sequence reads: CASSLGLAEYNEQFF. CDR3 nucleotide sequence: TGTGCCAGCAGCCTAGGACTAGCGGAGTACAATGAGCAGTTCTTC.

This CDR3 is CASSDPRGQDTEAFF. The CDR3 DNA follows: TGTGCCAGCAGTGACCCCAGAGGGCAAGACACTGAAGCTTTCTTT. V and J are TRBV6-4 and TRBJ1-1; D remains unclear. This CDR3 is built from 15 residues. V dropped 2 bases and J dropped 3 bases, with 13 bases sitting between them. CDR1 MRHNA and CDR2 SNTAGT come from the germline V gene.

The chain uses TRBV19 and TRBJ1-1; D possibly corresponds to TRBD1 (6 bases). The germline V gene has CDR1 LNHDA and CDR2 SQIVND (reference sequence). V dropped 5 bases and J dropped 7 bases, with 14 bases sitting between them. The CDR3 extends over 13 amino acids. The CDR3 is CASSHRQGIEAFF. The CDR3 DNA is TGTGCCAGTAGTCACCGCCAGGGGATTGAAGCTTTCTTT. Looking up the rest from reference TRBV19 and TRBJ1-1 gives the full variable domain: DGGITQSPKYLFRKEGQNVTLSCEQNLNHDAMYWYRQDPGQGLRLIYYSQIVNDFQKGDIAEGYSVSREKKESFPLTVTSAQKNPTAFYLCASSHRQGIEAFFGQGTRLTVV.

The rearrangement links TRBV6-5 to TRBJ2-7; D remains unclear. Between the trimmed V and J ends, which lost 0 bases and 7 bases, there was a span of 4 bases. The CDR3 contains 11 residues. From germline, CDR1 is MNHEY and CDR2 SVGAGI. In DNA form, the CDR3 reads TGTGCCAGCAGTTACTCTCGTGAGCAGTACTTC. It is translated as CASSYSREQYF.

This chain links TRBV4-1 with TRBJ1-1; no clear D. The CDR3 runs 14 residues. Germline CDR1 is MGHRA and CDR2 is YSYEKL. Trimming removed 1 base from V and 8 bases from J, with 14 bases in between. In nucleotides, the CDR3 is TGCGCCAGCAGCCAAGTATACGGGAGCACCGAAGCTTTCTTT. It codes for CASSQVYGSTEAFF.

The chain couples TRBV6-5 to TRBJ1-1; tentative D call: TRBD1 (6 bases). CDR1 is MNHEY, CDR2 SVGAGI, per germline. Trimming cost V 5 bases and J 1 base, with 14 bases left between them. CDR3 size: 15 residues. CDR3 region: CASSPRGRENTEAFF. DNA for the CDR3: TGTGCCAGCAGTCCCAGGGGCAGGGAGAACACTGAAGCTTTCTTT.

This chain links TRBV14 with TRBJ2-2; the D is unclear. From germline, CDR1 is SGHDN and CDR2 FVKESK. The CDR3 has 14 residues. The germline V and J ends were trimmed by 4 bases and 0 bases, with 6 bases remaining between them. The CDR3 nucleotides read TGTGCCAGCAGCCCCAATCCGAACACCGGGGAGCTGTTTTTT. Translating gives CASSPNPNTGELFF.

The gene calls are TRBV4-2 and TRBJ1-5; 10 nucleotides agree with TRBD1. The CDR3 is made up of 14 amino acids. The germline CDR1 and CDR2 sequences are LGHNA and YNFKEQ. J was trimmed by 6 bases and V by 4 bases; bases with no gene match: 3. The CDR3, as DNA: TGTGCCAGCAGCCCAGGGACAGGGGCTCAGCCCCAGCATTTT. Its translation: CASSPGTGAQPQHF.

CDR3 protein: CASSLEQGSGGYTF. The CDR3, as DNA: TGCGCCAGCAGCTTGGAACAGGGGAGCGGTGGCTACACCTTC. This rearrangement joins TRBV5-1 to TRBJ1-2, with 7 bases that match TRBD1. CDR3 length: 14 amino acids. The germline V gene has CDR1 SGHRS and CDR2 YFSETQ. With V trimmed by 0 bases and J by 7 bases, 6 bases remained unmatched. The variable domain in full, with the rest retrieved from reference TRBV5-1 and TRBJ1-2, is KAGVTQTPRYLIKTRGQQVTLSCSPISGHRSVSWYQQTPGQGLQFLFEYFSETQRNKGNFPGRFSGRQFSNSRSEMNVSTLELGDSALYLCASSLEQGSGGYTFGSGTRLTVV.

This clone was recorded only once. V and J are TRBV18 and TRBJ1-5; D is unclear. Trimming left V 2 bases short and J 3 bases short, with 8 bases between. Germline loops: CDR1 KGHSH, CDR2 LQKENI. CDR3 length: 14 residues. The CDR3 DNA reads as TGTGCCAGCTCACCAGAACCGTTCAATCAGCCCCAGCATTTT. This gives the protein CASSPEPFNQPQHF.

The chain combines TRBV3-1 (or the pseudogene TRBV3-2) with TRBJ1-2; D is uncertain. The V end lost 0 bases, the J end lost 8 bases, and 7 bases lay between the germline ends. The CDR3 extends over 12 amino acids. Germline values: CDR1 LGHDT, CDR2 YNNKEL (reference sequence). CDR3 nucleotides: TGTGCCAGCAGCCAAGATCGGAGGGGCTACACCTTC. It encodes CASSQDRRGYTF.

Written as DNA, the CDR3 is TGTGCCAGCAGTTACGGGGACAGGGCGGGCGGCTACACCTTC. The encoded protein is CASSYGDRAGGYTF. The V and J genes are TRBV6-5 and TRBJ1-2, with 9 bases aligning to TRBD1. Germline CDR1 MNHEY, CDR2 SVGAGI. The CDR3 has 14 amino acids. After removal of 2 bases from V and 8 bases from J, the junction contained 6 bases not matched to a gene.

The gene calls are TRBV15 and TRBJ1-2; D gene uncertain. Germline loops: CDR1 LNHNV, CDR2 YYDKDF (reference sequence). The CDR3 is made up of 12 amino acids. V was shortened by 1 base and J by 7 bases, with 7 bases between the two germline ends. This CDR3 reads CATSRAEGGYTF. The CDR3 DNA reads TGTGCCACCAGCAGAGCGGAAGGTGGCTACACCTTC.

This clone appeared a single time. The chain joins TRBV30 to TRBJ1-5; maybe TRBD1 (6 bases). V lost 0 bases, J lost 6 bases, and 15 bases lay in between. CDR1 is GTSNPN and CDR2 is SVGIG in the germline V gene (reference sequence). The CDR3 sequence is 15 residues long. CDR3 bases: TGTGCCTGGAGTGTACCGGGGGCCCAGGGTCAGCCCCAGCATTTT. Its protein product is CAWSVPGAQGQPQHF. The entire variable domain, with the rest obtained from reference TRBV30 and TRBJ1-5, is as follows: SQTIHQWPATLVQPVGSPLSLECTVEGTSNPNLYWYRQAAGRGLQLLFYSVGIGQISSEVPQNLSASRPQDRQFILSSKKLLLSDSGFYLCAWSVPGAQGQPQHFGDGTRLSIL.

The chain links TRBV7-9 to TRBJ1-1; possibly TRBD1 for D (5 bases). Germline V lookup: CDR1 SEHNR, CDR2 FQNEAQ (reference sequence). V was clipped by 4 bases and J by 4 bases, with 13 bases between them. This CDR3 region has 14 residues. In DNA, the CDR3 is TGTGCCAGCAGCTCAAAAGGGGTTCTCACTGAAGCTTTCTTT. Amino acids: CASSSKGVLTEAFF.

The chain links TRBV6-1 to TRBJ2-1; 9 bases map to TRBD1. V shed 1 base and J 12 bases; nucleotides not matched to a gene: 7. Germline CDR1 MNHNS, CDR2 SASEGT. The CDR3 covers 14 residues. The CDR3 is CASSEGGQGRGQFF. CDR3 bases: TGTGCCAGCAGTGAAGGGGGACAGGGAAGAGGGCAGTTCTTC.

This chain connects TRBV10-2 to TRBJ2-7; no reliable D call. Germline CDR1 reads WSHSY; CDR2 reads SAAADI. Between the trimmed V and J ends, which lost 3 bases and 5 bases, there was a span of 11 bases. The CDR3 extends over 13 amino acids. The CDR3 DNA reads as TGCGCCAGCAGTGATAGTAGGCATGACGAGCAGTACTTC. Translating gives CASSDSRHDEQYF.

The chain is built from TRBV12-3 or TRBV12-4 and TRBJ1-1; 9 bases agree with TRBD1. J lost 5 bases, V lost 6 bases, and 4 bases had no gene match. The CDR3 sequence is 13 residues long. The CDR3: CASSEGQGTEAFF. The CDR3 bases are TGTGCCAGCAGCGAGGGACAGGGAACTGAAGCTTTCTTT.

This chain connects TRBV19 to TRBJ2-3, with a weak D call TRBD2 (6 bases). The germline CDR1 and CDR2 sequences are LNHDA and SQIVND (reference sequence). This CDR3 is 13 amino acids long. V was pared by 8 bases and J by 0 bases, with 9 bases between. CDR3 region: CASGDFSTDTQYF. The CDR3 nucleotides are TGTGCCAGTGGGGACTTTAGCACAGATACGCAGTATTTT.

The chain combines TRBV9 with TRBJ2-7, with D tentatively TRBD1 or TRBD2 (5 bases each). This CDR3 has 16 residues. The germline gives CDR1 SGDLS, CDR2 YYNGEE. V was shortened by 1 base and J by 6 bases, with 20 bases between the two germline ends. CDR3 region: CASSVSGREIIGEQYF. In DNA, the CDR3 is TGTGCCAGCAGCGTAAGTGGCAGGGAGATTATTGGCGAGCAGTACTTC.

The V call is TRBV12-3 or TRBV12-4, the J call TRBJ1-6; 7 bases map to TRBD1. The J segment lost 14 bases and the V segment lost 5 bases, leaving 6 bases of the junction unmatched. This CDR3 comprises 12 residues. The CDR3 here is CASSATGKALHF. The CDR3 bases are TGTGCCAGCAGTGCGACAGGGAAAGCCCTCCACTTT.